These T cell receptor beta chains were read from a single sample in a study of response to subunit inactivated influenza vaccine. TCRdb itself ran the RT-PCR reads through MiXCR, one entry per CDR3 protein. This sample yields 650,000 or so distinct CDR3 sequences, of which around 15% are seen a single time; about 7.6% belongs to the top ten. The sequenced sample was PBMCs from blood, obtained about 14 days before vaccination. Receptors originate from a man aged 50 to 60 who received an inactivated influenza vaccine. CDR3s include the opening cysteine and the closing phenylalanine or tryptophan. A D gene is named only where the DNA matches it firmly. A clone size is listed for some rows: how often the clone was seen (once, few, many), or a class if it is expanded.

clone_size: NA
d_call: NA
j_call: TRBJ2-7
v_call: TRBV20-1
cdr3_length: 14
cdr3_aa: CSAGPGQGEYEQYF
cdr3_nt: TGCAGTGCGGGACCGGGACAAGGAGAATACGAGCAGTACTTC

clone_size: NA
d_call: NA
j_call: TRBJ2-1
v_call: TRBV7-2
cdr3_length: 13
cdr3_aa: CASSLDDRYFQFF
cdr3_nt: TGTGCCAGCAGCTTAGACGACAGATACTTCCAGTTCTTC

clone_size: few
d_call: NA
j_call: TRBJ2-7
v_call: TRBV6-2/TRBV6-3
cdr3_length: 13
cdr3_aa: CASSWDEYYEQYF
cdr3_nt: TGTGCCAGCAGTTGGGACGAGTACTACGAGCAGTACTTC

clone_size: few
d_call: TRBD2
j_call: TRBJ2-3
v_call: TRBV7-2
cdr3_length: 15
cdr3_aa: CASSLPTSGTDTQYF
cdr3_nt: TGTGCCAGCAGCCTACCGACTAGCGGCACAGATACGCAGTATTTT

clone_size: few
d_call: NA
j_call: TRBJ2-7
v_call: TRBV14
cdr3_length: 14
cdr3_aa: CASSQFGWTYEQYF
cdr3_nt: TGTGCCAGCAGCCAGTTCGGCTGGACCTACGAGCAGTACTTC

clone_size: NA
d_call: NA
j_call: TRBJ2-1
v_call: TRBV20-1
cdr3_length: 17
cdr3_aa: CSAPWAGNEGLYNEQFF
cdr3_nt: TGCAGTGCCCCGTGGGCGGGAAATGAGGGGCTTTACAATGAGCAGTTCTTC

clone_size: many
d_call: NA
j_call: TRBJ1-4
v_call: TRBV15
cdr3_length: 17
cdr3_aa: CATSRDLPARTNEKLFF
cdr3_nt: TGTGCCACCAGCAGAGACCTTCCCGCAAGAACTAATGAAAAACTGTTTTTT

clone_size: few
d_call: NA
j_call: TRBJ2-7
v_call: TRBV6-5
cdr3_length: 14
cdr3_aa: CASSYSAGTGEQYF
cdr3_nt: TGTGCCAGCAGTTACTCGGCGGGAACAGGGGAGCAGTACTTC

clone_size: NA
d_call: NA
j_call: TRBJ2-1
v_call: TRBV29-1
cdr3_length: 11
cdr3_aa: CSTPIDGEQFF
cdr3_nt: TGCAGCACCCCGATCGACGGTGAGCAGTTCTTC

clone_size: NA
d_call: NA
j_call: TRBJ2-3
v_call: TRBV28
cdr3_length: 14
cdr3_aa: CASTLTGITDTQYF
cdr3_nt: TGTGCCAGCACCCTTACGGGAATCACAGATACGCAGTATTTT

clone_size: many
d_call: TRBD2
j_call: TRBJ2-1
v_call: TRBV29-1
cdr3_length: 15
cdr3_aa: CSAGTSGSSANEQFF
cdr3_nt: TGCAGCGCTGGGACTAGCGGGAGCTCTGCGAATGAGCAGTTCTTC

clone_size: few
d_call: NA
j_call: TRBJ2-2
v_call: TRBV12-3/TRBV12-4
cdr3_length: 14
cdr3_aa: CASSYREGAGELFF
cdr3_nt: TGTGCCAGCAGCTACAGGGAAGGGGCCGGGGAGCTGTTTTTT

clone_size: once
d_call: TRBD1
j_call: TRBJ2-4
v_call: TRBV19
cdr3_length: 17
cdr3_aa: CASSIGDRGFSKNIQYF
cdr3_nt: TGTGCCAGTAGTATAGGGGACAGGGGATTTTCCAAAAACATTCAGTACTTC

clone_size: few
d_call: NA
j_call: TRBJ2-1
v_call: TRBV20-1
cdr3_length: 12
cdr3_aa: CSARVSRNEQFF
cdr3_nt: TGCAGTGCTAGAGTTAGTAGGAATGAGCAGTTCTTC

clone_size: NA
d_call: TRBD1
j_call: TRBJ2-5
v_call: TRBV7-2
cdr3_length: 15
cdr3_aa: CASSGLGGAQETQYF
cdr3_nt: TGTGCCAGCAGCGGATTAGGGGGCGCCCAAGAGACCCAGTACTTC

clone_size: many
d_call: TRBD1
j_call: TRBJ2-1
v_call: TRBV7-9
cdr3_length: 15
cdr3_aa: CASSSDRGPYNEQFF
cdr3_nt: TGTGCCAGCAGCTCCGACAGGGGACCCTACAATGAGCAGTTCTTC

clone_size: few
d_call: NA
j_call: TRBJ2-7
v_call: TRBV18
cdr3_length: 14
cdr3_aa: CASSPDSLAYEQYF
cdr3_nt: TGTGCCAGCTCACCAGACAGCCTGGCGTACGAGCAGTACTTC

clone_size: many
d_call: NA
j_call: TRBJ1-6
v_call: TRBV5-1
cdr3_length: 14
cdr3_aa: CASSLDRAHSPLHF
cdr3_nt: TGCGCCAGCAGCTTGGACAGGGCTCATTCACCCCTCCACTTT

clone_size: NA
d_call: TRBD2
j_call: TRBJ2-1
v_call: TRBV19
cdr3_length: 15
cdr3_aa: CASRKKRDPYNEQFF
cdr3_nt: TGTGCCAGTAGGAAGAAGCGGGACCCCTACAATGAGCAGTTCTTC

clone_size: NA
d_call: TRBD1
j_call: TRBJ1-6
v_call: TRBV10-3
cdr3_length: 15
cdr3_aa: CAISSPDRWNSPLHF
cdr3_nt: TGTGCCATCAGTTCCCCGGACAGGTGGAATTCACCCCTCCACTTT

clone_size: few
d_call: TRBD1
j_call: TRBJ2-7
v_call: TRBV3-1
cdr3_length: 15
cdr3_aa: CASSQTLTGAYEQYF
cdr3_nt: TGTGCCAGCAGCCAAACCCTGACAGGGGCCTACGAGCAGTACTTC

clone_size: many
d_call: NA
j_call: TRBJ2-1
v_call: TRBV5-1
cdr3_length: 13
cdr3_aa: CASSWGAYNEQFF
cdr3_nt: TGCGCCAGCAGCTGGGGGGCTTACAATGAGCAGTTCTTC

clone_size: few
d_call: TRBD2
j_call: TRBJ2-1
v_call: TRBV20-1
cdr3_length: 13
cdr3_aa: CSATSGYYNEQFF
cdr3_nt: TGCAGTGCAACTAGCGGGTACTACAATGAGCAGTTCTTC

clone_size: few
d_call: NA
j_call: TRBJ2-2
v_call: TRBV7-2
cdr3_length: 13
cdr3_aa: CASSTQGTGELFF
cdr3_nt: TGTGCCAGCAGCACCCAAGGCACCGGGGAGCTGTTTTTT

clone_size: NA
d_call: TRBD2
j_call: TRBJ2-7
v_call: TRBV28
cdr3_length: 16
cdr3_aa: CASSFTGTSFDNEQYF
cdr3_nt: TGTGCCAGCAGCTTTACCGGGACTAGCTTTGACAACGAGCAGTACTTC

clone_size: NA
d_call: NA
j_call: TRBJ2-2
v_call: TRBV20-1
cdr3_length: 15
cdr3_aa: CSARKTGPNTGELFF
cdr3_nt: TGCAGTGCTAGAAAGACAGGCCCCAACACCGGGGAGCTGTTTTTT

clone_size: NA
d_call: NA
j_call: TRBJ2-7
v_call: TRBV6-5
cdr3_length: 19
cdr3_aa: CASSYNWPGSALGSYEQYF
cdr3_nt: TGTGCCAGCAGTTACAATTGGCCGGGTTCTGCGCTGGGCTCATACGAGCAGTACTTC

clone_size: few
d_call: NA
j_call: TRBJ2-5
v_call: TRBV12-3/TRBV12-4
cdr3_length: 13
cdr3_aa: CASSRQIGETQYF
cdr3_nt: TGTGCCAGCAGTAGACAGATTGGGGAGACCCAGTACTTC

clone_size: few
d_call: NA
j_call: TRBJ2-1
v_call: TRBV7-8
cdr3_length: 12
cdr3_aa: CASSLNRGEQFF
cdr3_nt: TGTGCCAGCAGCTTAAATCGGGGGGAGCAGTTCTTC

clone_size: many
d_call: NA
j_call: TRBJ1-1
v_call: TRBV10-3
cdr3_length: 11
cdr3_aa: CAIKQETEAFF
cdr3_nt: TGTGCCATAAAACAGGAAACTGAAGCTTTCTTT

clone_size: many
d_call: TRBD1
j_call: TRBJ1-1
v_call: TRBV5-5
cdr3_length: 15
cdr3_aa: CASSTIISRDRKAFF
cdr3_nt: TGTGCCAGCAGCACGATCATTTCCCGGGACAGAAAAGCTTTCTTT

clone_size: many
d_call: TRBD2
j_call: TRBJ2-7
v_call: TRBV12-3/TRBV12-4
cdr3_length: 13
cdr3_aa: CASSPGGTYEQYF
cdr3_nt: TGTGCCAGCAGTCCCGGGGGGACCTACGAGCAGTACTTC

clone_size: NA
d_call: NA
j_call: TRBJ2-1
v_call: TRBV13
cdr3_length: 12
cdr3_aa: CASSPDRDEQFF
cdr3_nt: TGTGCCAGCAGCCCTGACAGAGATGAGCAGTTCTTC

clone_size: few
d_call: NA
j_call: TRBJ2-3
v_call: TRBV12-3/TRBV12-4
cdr3_length: 14
cdr3_aa: CASSWANRDNTQYF
cdr3_nt: TGTGCCAGCTCATGGGCCAACCGGGACAATACGCAGTATTTT

clone_size: NA
d_call: NA
j_call: TRBJ2-7
v_call: TRBV12-3/TRBV12-4
cdr3_length: 12
cdr3_aa: CASTLTGNEQYF
cdr3_nt: TGTGCCAGCACCCTAACCGGGAACGAGCAGTACTTC

clone_size: NA
d_call: NA
j_call: TRBJ2-7
v_call: TRBV5-1
cdr3_length: 13
cdr3_aa: CASSRKGVYEQYF
cdr3_nt: TGCGCCAGCAGCCGGAAGGGGGTCTACGAGCAGTACTTC